This T cell receptor beta chain was sequenced for a study of shared clonotypes between healthy human individuals. The CDR3 length is 15 residues. The V and J ends lost 5 bases and 6 bases, in that order; junction bases with no gene match: 5. From germline, CDR1 is MDHEN and CDR2 SYDVKM. This clone was seen only a few times. TCRdb keeps only in-frame clones here, not all; method: immunoSEQ multiplex PCR. The sample lists about 1.1 million clones; around three quarters were seen once. Sequences were obtained from memory CD4+ T cells from PBMCs. Subset indicated: CD45RA-negative fraction. This chain joins TRBV28 and TRBJ1-4, with 11 bases fitting TRBD1. This TCR derives from a man aged 18 to 30 in good health. Some clones in this sample may be carry-over from other donors' samples. The CDR3 bases are TGTGCCAGCAGTCGGGCGGGACAGGGGGATGAAAAACTGTTTTTT. Translated: CASSRAGQGDEKLFF.